These 14 T cell receptor beta chains share one sample of origin, sequenced in a study of cytomegalovirus exposure and HLA in healthy donors. With 60 Vbeta and 13 Jbeta primers, the PCR was carried out. Clones were sequenced by immunoSEQ multiplex PCR, and TCRdb holds only the in-frame ones, with some missing. There are 55,000 to 80,000 clones in the sample; 68% occur only once, and under 2.5% lies in the top ten. Sequencing was done on a sample of PBMCs. These receptors all stem from a woman in her twenties or thirties in good health and CMV-seronegative.

The gene calls are TRBV5-6 and TRBJ2-1, with D perhaps TRBD2 (6 bases). The germline CDR1 and CDR2 sequences are SGHDT and YYEEEE. The ends were cut back, 0 bases at V and 7 bases at J, with 8 bases in the middle. This CDR3 region has 13 residues. This CDR3 is CASSLVGGNEQFF. For the CDR3, the DNA is TGTGCCAGCAGCTTGGTCGGGGGAAATGAGCAGTTCTTC.

The V and J genes are TRBV4-1 and TRBJ2-1; unclear D gene. CDR3 size: 14 residues. Germline V gene sequence: CDR1 MGHRA, CDR2 YSYEKL. V dropped 1 base and J dropped 1 base, with 5 bases sitting between them. DNA of the CDR3: TGCGCCAGCAGCCAAGGCGTATCCTACAATGAGCAGTTCTTC. It encodes CASSQGVSYNEQFF.

The CDR3 nucleotides are TGTGCCAGTAGTACACAGGGGGCTGGTCAGCCCCAGCATTTT. It is translated as CASSTQGAGQPQHF. The gene calls are TRBV19 and TRBJ1-5; 9 nucleotides agree with TRBD1. The CDR3 is 14 amino acids. Germline V gives CDR1 LNHDA, CDR2 SQIVND (reference sequence). With 4 bases clipped from V and 6 bases from J, the junction kept 4 bases outside the gene matches.

The gene calls are TRBV30 and TRBJ1-1; TRBD1 agrees at 7 bases. The germline V gene encodes CDR1 GTSNPN and CDR2 SVGIG (reference sequence). The CDR3 extends over 13 amino acids. V lost 0 bases and J lost 6; bases outside the gene matches: 4. CDR3 nucleotide sequence: TGTGCCTGGAGTGTCAGGGGGGCGTCTGAAGCTTTCTTT. It codes for CAWSVRGASEAFF.

This sequence joins TRBV6-1 and TRBJ2-7, with D unresolved. Germline CDR1 is MNHNS and CDR2 is SASEGT. The CDR3 consists of 11 residues. The ends were cut back, 1 base at V and 5 bases at J, with 3 bases in the middle. In nucleotides, the CDR3 is TGTGCCAGCAGTGAAGGTAACGAGCAGTACTTC. It is translated as CASSEGNEQYF.

The chain links TRBV27 to TRBJ2-3; D is possibly TRBD1 (7 bases). Trimming took off 6 bases at V and 5 bases at J, with 27 bases between the two ends. This CDR3 is built from 18 residues. Germline V gives CDR1 MNHEY, CDR2 SMNVEV (reference sequence). The CDR3 sequence is CASSQPRWQGGLIDTQYF. For the CDR3, the DNA is TGTGCCAGCAGCCAGCCACGTTGGCAGGGGGGCCTGATAGATACGCAGTATTTT.

The chain carries TRBV5-1 and TRBJ2-1, with TRBD2 identical over 11 bases. This CDR3 is built from 18 residues. V dropped 0 bases and J dropped 1; count of bases not matched to a gene: 6. Germline V lookup: CDR1 SGHRS, CDR2 YFSETQ. In nucleotides, the CDR3 is TGCGCCAGCAGCTTGGGGGCCCGACTAGCGGGGTCCTACAATGAGCAGTTCTTC. As protein: CASSLGARLAGSYNEQFF.

This clone was found a few times. The chain links TRBV9 to TRBJ1-5; no definite D call. V lost 3 bases, J lost 0 bases, and 10 bases lay in between. Germline V CDR1 and CDR2: SGDLS, YYNGEE. The CDR3 extends over 15 amino acids. This chain's CDR3 is CASSAHTDSNQPQHF. CDR3 bases: TGTGCCAGCAGCGCCCATACAGATAGCAATCAGCCCCAGCATTTT. Supplemented by reference TRBV9 and TRBJ1-5, the full variable domain reads DSGVTQTPKHLITATGQRVTLRCSPRSGDLSVYWYQQSLDQGLQFLIQYYNGEERAKGNILERFSAQQFPDLHSELNLSSLELGDSALYFCASSAHTDSNQPQHFGDGTRLSIL.

This chain joins TRBV10-3 and TRBJ2-5, with 10 nucleotides matching TRBD1. With 2 bases clipped from V and 0 bases from J, the junction kept 3 bases outside the gene matches. The V gene's germline CDR1 is ENHRY and CDR2 SYGVKD. This CDR3 contains 16 residues. The CDR3 loop reads CAISEPGTGDQETQYF. Here the CDR3 DNA reads TGTGCCATCAGTGAGCCCGGGACAGGGGACCAAGAGACCCAGTACTTC.

The V and J genes are TRBV11-3 and TRBJ2-1, with D perhaps matching TRBD1 (5 bases). The CDR3 runs 17 residues. From germline, CDR1 is SGHNT and CDR2 YENEEA. V gave up 6 bases and J gave up 5 bases, with 23 bases separating them. The CDR3 is CASSQFTSWGNNNEQFF. CDR3 DNA: TGTGCCAGCAGTCAATTTACGAGTTGGGGCAACAACAATGAGCAGTTCTTC.

The chain employs TRBV7-2 and TRBJ1-6; TRBD1 agrees at 8 bases. The CDR3 covers 15 residues. Germline trimming cut 2 bases from V and 9 bases from J; bases unmatched to any gene: 6. Germline lookup yields CDR1 SGHTA and CDR2 FQGNSA. The CDR3 coding sequence is TGTGCCAGCAGCTTATCCTGGACAGGGATTTCACCCCTCCACTTT. This encodes CASSLSWTGISPLHF.

The chain couples TRBV6-6 to TRBJ1-1, with 9 bases fitting TRBD1. V shed 5 bases, J shed 2 bases, and the junction held 6 bases outside the gene matches. Germline CDR1 and CDR2: MNHNY and SVGAGI (reference sequence). The CDR3 covers 15 residues. CDR3 region: CASSRPGQGNTEAFF. The CDR3 nucleotides are TGTGCCAGCAGTCGTCCGGGACAGGGAAACACTGAAGCTTTCTTT.

This clone occurred once. V and J are TRBV28 and TRBJ2-7; 8 nucleotides align to TRBD1. The CDR3 runs to 15 residues. Unmatched junction bases numbered 6, after V lost 1 base and J lost 4 bases. CDR1 is MDHEN, CDR2 SYDVKM, per germline. DNA for the CDR3: TGTGCCAGCAGTTTATTGCCAGGGGGCGCGTACGAGCAGTACTTC. Translation gives CASSLLPGGAYEQYF.

The chain links TRBV9 to TRBJ1-1, with TRBD1 matching 8 bases. From germline, CDR1 is SGDLS and CDR2 YYNGEE. The CDR3 extends over 16 amino acids. With 2 bases clipped from V and 2 bases from J, the junction kept 8 bases outside the gene matches. DNA of the CDR3: TGTGCCAGCAGCGTTGGACAGGGCACCATAAACACTGAAGCTTTCTTT. This gives the protein CASSVGQGTINTEAFF.